Listed here are 24 T cell receptor beta chains from one sample, sequenced in a study of early T cells in non-severe SARS-CoV-2 infection. TCRdb independently ran MiXCR on the 5' RACE reads; one entry per CDR3 protein. The table includes around 30,000 distinct CDR3 sequences, 5% detected once. Sequencing used whole blood. The receptors come from an adult who was a healthcare worker with PCR-confirmed SARS-CoV-2 infection or an uninfected control (not recorded which).

This clonotype was observed many times. V and J are TRBV12-3 or TRBV12-4 and TRBJ2-1, with 11 positions matching TRBD2. V lost 2 bases to trimming and J lost 8 bases; unmatched junction nucleotides: 5. The CDR3 is made up of 15 amino acids. The DNA for the CDR3 is TGTGCCAGCAGTTTAATAGCGGGAGGGAGAGATGAGCAGTTCTTC. This codes for CASSLIAGGRDEQFF.

V and J are TRBV19 and TRBJ2-1, with 12 bases that match TRBD2. The V gene's germline CDR1 is LNHDA and CDR2 SQIVND (reference sequence). CDR3 length: 18 residues. Germline trimming cut 0 bases from V and 6 bases from J; bases unmatched to any gene: 9. CDR3 sequence reads: CASSIDPLTSGRSNEQFF. In DNA form, the CDR3 reads TGTGCCAGTAGTATAGATCCCCTGACTAGCGGGAGAAGCAATGAGCAGTTCTTC.

This clonotype turned up a few times. This chain uses TRBV7-9 with TRBJ1-6; D is uncertain. Germline lookup yields CDR1 SEHNR and CDR2 FQNEAQ (reference sequence). The CDR3 has 15 residues. The V end lost 2 bases, the J end lost 9 bases, and 14 bases lay between the germline ends. For the CDR3, the DNA is TGTGCCAGCAGCTTAAATTTGCAAACCGGTTCACCCCTCCACTTT. This encodes CASSLNLQTGSPLHF.

This clonotype was counted between two and nine times. The J gene is TRBJ2-7, the V gene TRBV9; no definite D call. V lost 3 bases and J 0 bases, leaving 7 bases between the germline ends. CDR3 length: 13 amino acids. CDR1 SGDLS and CDR2 YYNGEE come from the germline V gene. The CDR3 loop is CASSGHSSYEQYF. CDR3 DNA: TGTGCCAGCAGCGGACATAGCTCCTACGAGCAGTACTTC.

This clonotype was detected a few times. The chain employs TRBV6-1 and TRBJ2-1; 7 bases line up with TRBD2. With 2 bases clipped from V and 6 bases from J, the junction kept 7 bases outside the gene matches. The germline V gene has CDR1 MNHNS and CDR2 SASEGT. The length of the CDR3 is 15 residues. CDR3: CASSELTSPINEQFF. In DNA, the CDR3 is TGTGCCAGCAGTGAATTGACTAGCCCCATCAATGAGCAGTTCTTC.

This clonotype was detected many times. The chain joins TRBV7-8 to TRBJ2-7; TRBD2 is a possible D gene (6 bases). V dropped 0 bases and J dropped 6 bases, with 18 bases sitting between them. The germline V gene has CDR1 SGHVS and CDR2 FQNEAQ. This CDR3 is built from 16 residues. Here the CDR3 reads CASSLAGGSLTVEQYF. The CDR3 nucleotides read TGTGCCAGCAGCTTAGCGGGGGGTTCTTTAACGGTCGAGCAGTACTTC.

This clonotype was seen repeatedly, ten times or more. The chain employs TRBV30 and TRBJ1-1, with 7 bases that match TRBD1. Germline V gene data show CDR1 as GTSNPN and CDR2 as SVGIG (reference sequence). This CDR3 region has 13 residues. With 7 bases clipped from V and 4 bases from J, the junction kept 9 bases outside the gene matches. The CDR3 protein is CAYHRGASTEAFF. The CDR3 DNA reads as TGTGCCTACCACAGGGGAGCTAGCACTGAAGCTTTCTTT.

This clonotype was counted many times. The J gene is TRBJ2-5, the V gene TRBV11-2, with D perhaps matching TRBD1 or TRBD2 (5 bases each). Germline CDR1 is SGHAT and CDR2 is FQNNGV. V was cut by 6 bases and J by 4 bases, with 18 bases left in between. The CDR3 contains 15 residues. Here the CDR3 DNA reads TGTGCCAGCAGTCCTCTGAAGGGACGGACAGAGACCCAGTACTTC. Residues: CASSPLKGRTETQYF.

This clonotype occurred a few times. The V call is TRBV20-1, the J call TRBJ2-1; D unclear. The CDR3 is 12 residues long. Germline CDR1 reads DFQATT; CDR2 reads SNEGSKA (reference sequence). The V and J ends lost 6 bases and 0 bases respectively, with 6 bases between them. CDR3 region: CSAPSSYNEQFF. The DNA of the CDR3 is TGCAGTGCACCTAGCTCCTACAATGAGCAGTTCTTC.

This clonotype occurred many times. This chain connects TRBV7-8 to TRBJ2-1; possibly TRBD2 for D (10 bases). V was trimmed by 4 bases and J by 8 bases, leaving 24 bases between them. This CDR3 has 17 residues. CDR1 and CDR2 (germline): SGHVS, FQNEAQ. CDR3 in DNA: TGTGCCAGCAGCTCACAGGGGGCTAGCGGGAGAGGGTATGAGCAGTTCTTC. Its protein is CASSSQGASGRGYEQFF.

This clonotype has at least ten counts. The genes are TRBV5-5 and TRBJ2-3; 7 bases are a match to TRBD2. This CDR3 is 18 amino acids long. Germline-derived CDR1 and CDR2 are SGHKS and YYEKEE (reference sequence). Trimming at V came to 2 bases and at J to 2 bases, leaving 14 bases not matched to a gene. The CDR3 nucleotides are TGTGCCAGCAGCTTAGAGCAAACCGGGACTATTTACACAGATACGCAGTATTTT. This encodes CASSLEQTGTIYTDTQYF. Based on the CDR3 plus reference TRBV5-5 and TRBJ2-3, the full variable domain is DAGVTQSPTHLIKTRGQQVTLRCSPISGHKSVSWYQQVLGQGPQFIFQYYEKEERGRGNFPDRFSARQFPNYSSELNVNALLLGDSALYLCASSLEQTGTIYTDTQYFGPGTRLTVL.

This clonotype came up a few times. The rearrangement links TRBV4-1 to TRBJ1-4; possible D gene TRBD1, 6 bases. CDR1 and CDR2 (germline): MGHRA, YSYEKL. Trimming cost V 5 bases and J 0 bases, with 13 bases left between them. This CDR3 contains 16 residues. CDR3 loop: CASSNRDTATNEKLFF. CDR3 bases: TGCGCCAGCAGCAACCGGGACACTGCAACTAATGAAAAACTGTTTTTT.

This clonotype was picked up many times. CDR3 coding DNA: TGTGCCAGCAGCGTCGGGGCCAACGTCCTGACTTTC. Translating gives CASSVGANVLTF. The rearrangement joins TRBV9 to TRBJ2-6; D gene ambiguous. The CDR3 has 12 residues. Germline-derived CDR1 and CDR2 are SGDLS and YYNGEE. Trimming stripped 2 bases from V and 4 bases from J, with 1 base between.

There are a few counts of this clonotype. The J gene is TRBJ2-7, the V gene TRBV7-2; perhaps D is TRBD1 or TRBD2 (5 bases each). This CDR3 is built from 14 residues. Germline CDR1 and CDR2: SGHTA and FQGNSA. The ends were cut back, 5 bases at V and 3 bases at J, with 14 bases in the middle. The CDR3 region is CASSPSGRIYEQYF. CDR3 nucleotide sequence: TGTGCCAGCAGCCCGTCGGGACGGATCTACGAGCAGTACTTC. The variable domain in full, with the rest retrieved from reference TRBV7-2 and TRBJ2-7, is GAGVSQSPSNKVTEKGKDVELRCDPISGHTALYWYRQSLGQGLEFLIYFQGNSAPDKSGLPSDRFSAERTGGSVSTLTIQRTQQEDSAVYLCASSPSGRIYEQYFGPGTRLTVT.

This clonotype turned up a few times. The rearrangement uses TRBV18 and TRBJ2-4, with D tentatively TRBD2 (6 bases). Germline V CDR1 and CDR2: KGHSH, LQKENI. CDR3 size: 14 residues. V lost 4 bases and J 4 bases, leaving 11 bases between the germline ends. This CDR3 is CASSQSAGKNIQYF. In nucleotides, the CDR3 is TGTGCCAGCTCACAATCGGCGGGGAAAAACATTCAGTACTTC.

The CDR3 nucleotides read TGTGCCAGCAGCGCGGACCTGAACACTGAAGCTTTCTTT. It yields the protein CASSADLNTEAFF. This chain connects TRBV7-8 to TRBJ1-1; no clear D gene. This CDR3 spans 13 amino acids. The germline CDR1 and CDR2 sequences are SGHVS and FQNEAQ. With 5 bases removed from V and 0 bases from J, the gap between germline ends came to 7 bases.

This chain links TRBV7-2 with TRBJ2-2; 9 bases line up with TRBD2. In germline, CDR1 is SGHTA, CDR2 FQGNSA. The trim removed 2 bases at V and 4 bases at J, leaving 5 bases unmatched. The CDR3 sequence is 16 residues long. For the CDR3, the DNA is TGTGCCAGCAGCTTAAGACTAGCGGTTTCCACCGGGGAGCTGTTTTTT. This encodes CASSLRLAVSTGELFF. Complete variable domain (other parts from reference TRBV7-2 and TRBJ2-2): GAGVSQSPSNKVTEKGKDVELRCDPISGHTALYWYRQSLGQGLEFLIYFQGNSAPDKSGLPSDRFSAERTGGSVSTLTIQRTQQEDSAVYLCASSLRLAVSTGELFFGEGSRLTVL.

This clonotype showed up many times. The chain joins TRBV12-3 or TRBV12-4 to TRBJ1-1; D gene unclear. The CDR3 length is 16 residues. Trimming shortened V by 1 base and J by 1 base, and 13 bases separated the two germline ends. The CDR3 sequence is CASSLDSRRKNTEAFF. CDR3 bases: TGTGCCAGCAGTTTAGACTCGAGGAGGAAGAACACTGAAGCTTTCTTT.

This clonotype was seen many times. The chain has TRBV13 and TRBJ1-6, with 7 nucleotides matching TRBD1. Germline V gives CDR1 PRHDT, CDR2 FYEKMQ (reference sequence). With V trimmed by 5 bases and J by 4 bases, 14 bases remained unmatched. This CDR3 region has 18 residues. The CDR3 DNA reads as TGTGCCAGCAGCCACCAACAAAACCAGGGGGTTTATAATTCACCCCTCCACTTT. Its translation: CASSHQQNQGVYNSPLHF.

This clonotype was seen at least ten times. The chain carries TRBV2 and TRBJ2-7, with 9 nucleotides matching TRBD1. The CDR3 runs to 14 residues. The germline V gene encodes CDR1 SNHLY and CDR2 FYNNEI. V dropped 8 bases and J dropped 4; count of bases not matched to a gene: 9. The DNA of the CDR3 is TGTGCCAGCCTACCCGGGACAGGGTCGTACGAGCAGTACTTC. Amino acids: CASLPGTGSYEQYF.

The table lists this clonotype with many counts. This rearrangement joins TRBV5-1 to TRBJ2-7; 14 positions agree with TRBD2. This CDR3 is 14 amino acids long. The junction had 3 bases not matched to a gene; V was cut back by 6 bases and J by 4 bases. Looked up from germline, CDR1 is SGHRS and CDR2 is YFSETQ. The DNA for the CDR3 is TGCGCCAGCAAGTGGACTAGCGGGAGGTACGAGCAGTACTTC. The encoded protein is CASKWTSGRYEQYF. Full variable domain (missing parts from reference TRBV5-1 and TRBJ2-7): KAGVTQTPRYLIKTRGQQVTLSCSPISGHRSVSWYQQTPGQGLQFLFEYFSETQRNKGNFPGRFSGRQFSNSRSEMNVSTLELGDSALYLCASKWTSGRYEQYFGPGTRLTVT.

This sequence joins TRBV5-5 and TRBJ1-1; TRBD1 is a possible D gene (6 bases). V lost 5 bases and J lost 5, with 10 bases in between. The CDR3 extends over 12 amino acids. Looked up from germline, CDR1 is SGHKS and CDR2 is YYEKEE (reference sequence). The CDR3 reads CASRQGGTEAFF. In nucleotides, the CDR3 is TGTGCCAGCAGGCAAGGGGGGACTGAAGCTTTCTTT. The complete variable domain, with remaining parts taken from reference TRBV5-5 and TRBJ1-1, reads DAGVTQSPTHLIKTRGQQVTLRCSPISGHKSVSWYQQVLGQGPQFIFQYYEKEERGRGNFPDRFSARQFPNYSSELNVNALLLGDSALYLCASRQGGTEAFFGQGTRLTVV.

This clonotype occurred many times. This sequence joins TRBV20-1 and TRBJ1-5; possibly TRBD1 for D (5 bases). The V end was cut by 0 bases, the J end by 9 bases, with 18 bases between. CDR3 length: 15 amino acids. Looked up from germline, CDR1 is DFQATT and CDR2 is SNEGSKA (reference sequence). The CDR3 DNA follows: TGCAGTGCTAGAGATGGTGGGGGAACGATCATGCCCCAGCATTTT. Encoded protein: CSARDGGGTIMPQHF.

The chain employs TRBV6-1 and TRBJ1-6, with 7 bases lining up with TRBD1. The V segment lost 5 bases and the J segment 7 bases; nucleotides outside the gene matches: 2. CDR1 MNHNS and CDR2 SASEGT come from the germline V gene. The CDR3 totals 13 residues. CDR3 nucleotides: TGTGCCAGCAGTACGACAGGGAATTCACCCCTCCACTTT. The encoded protein is CASSTTGNSPLHF.